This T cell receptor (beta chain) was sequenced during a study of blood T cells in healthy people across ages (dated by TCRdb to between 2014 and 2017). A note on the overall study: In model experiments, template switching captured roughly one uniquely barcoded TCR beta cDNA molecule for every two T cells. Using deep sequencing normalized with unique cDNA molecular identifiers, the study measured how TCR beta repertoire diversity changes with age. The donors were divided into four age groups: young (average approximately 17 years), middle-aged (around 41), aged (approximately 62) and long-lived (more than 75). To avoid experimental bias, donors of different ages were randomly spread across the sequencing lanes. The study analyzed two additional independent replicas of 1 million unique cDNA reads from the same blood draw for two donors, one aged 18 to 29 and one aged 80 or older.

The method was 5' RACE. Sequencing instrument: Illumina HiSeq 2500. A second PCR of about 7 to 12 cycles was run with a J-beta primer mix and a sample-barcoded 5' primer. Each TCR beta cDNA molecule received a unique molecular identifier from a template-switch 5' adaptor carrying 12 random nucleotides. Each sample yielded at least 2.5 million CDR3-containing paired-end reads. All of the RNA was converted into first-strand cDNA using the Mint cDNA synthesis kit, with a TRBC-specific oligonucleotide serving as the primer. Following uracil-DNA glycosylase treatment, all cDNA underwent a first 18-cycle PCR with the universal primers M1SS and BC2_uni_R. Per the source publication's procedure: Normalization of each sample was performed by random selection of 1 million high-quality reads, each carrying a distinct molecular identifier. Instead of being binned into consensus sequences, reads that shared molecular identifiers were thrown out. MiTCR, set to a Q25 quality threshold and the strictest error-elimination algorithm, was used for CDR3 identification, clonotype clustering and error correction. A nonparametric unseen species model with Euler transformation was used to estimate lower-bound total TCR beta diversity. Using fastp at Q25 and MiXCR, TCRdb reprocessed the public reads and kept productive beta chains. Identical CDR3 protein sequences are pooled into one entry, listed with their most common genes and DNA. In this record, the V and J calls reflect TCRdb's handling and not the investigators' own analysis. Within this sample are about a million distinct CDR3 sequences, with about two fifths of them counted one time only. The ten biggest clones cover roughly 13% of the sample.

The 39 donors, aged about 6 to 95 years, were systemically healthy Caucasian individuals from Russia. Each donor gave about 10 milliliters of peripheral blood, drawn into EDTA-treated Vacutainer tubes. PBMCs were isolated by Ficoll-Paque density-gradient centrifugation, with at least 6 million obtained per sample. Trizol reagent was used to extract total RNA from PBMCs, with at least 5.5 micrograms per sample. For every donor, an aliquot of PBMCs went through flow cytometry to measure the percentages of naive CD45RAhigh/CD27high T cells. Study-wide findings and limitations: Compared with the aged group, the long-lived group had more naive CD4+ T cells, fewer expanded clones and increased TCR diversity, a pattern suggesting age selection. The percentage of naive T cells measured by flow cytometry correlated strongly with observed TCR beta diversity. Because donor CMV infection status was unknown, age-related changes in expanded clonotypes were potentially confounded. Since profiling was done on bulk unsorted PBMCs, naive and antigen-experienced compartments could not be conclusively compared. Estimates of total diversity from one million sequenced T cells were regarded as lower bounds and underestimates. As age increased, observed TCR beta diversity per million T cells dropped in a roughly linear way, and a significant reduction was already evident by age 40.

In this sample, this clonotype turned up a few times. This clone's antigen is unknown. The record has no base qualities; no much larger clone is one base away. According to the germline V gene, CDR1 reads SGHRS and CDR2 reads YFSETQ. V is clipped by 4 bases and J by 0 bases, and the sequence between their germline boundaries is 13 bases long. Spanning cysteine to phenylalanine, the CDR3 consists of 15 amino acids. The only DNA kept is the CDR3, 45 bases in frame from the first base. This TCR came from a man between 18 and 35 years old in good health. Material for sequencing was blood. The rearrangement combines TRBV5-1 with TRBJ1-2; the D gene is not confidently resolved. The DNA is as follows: TGCGCCAGCAGCCCCGATGGAGTTACTAACTATGGCTACACCTTC. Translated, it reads CASSPDGVTNYGYTF.